This entry lists 17 T cell receptor beta chains sequenced from one sample in a study of post-analysis software for immune sequencing data. Study-level findings and limits: Comparison of patients with controls showed roughly five TRBV segments more frequent in patients, TRBV5-6, TRBV5-1 and TRBV20-1 among them.

These TCRs are of unknown antigen specificity. Unique molecular identifiers featured in each of the TCR beta cDNA libraries. One entry per CDR3 protein, called by TCRdb with MiXCR from the PCR reads. The data hold hundreds of thousands of distinct CDR3 sequences, with roughly 45% observed a single time. The sample was blood. These receptors were taken from a girl aged 5-17 years with multiple sclerosis.

This chain connects TRBV12-3 or TRBV12-4 to TRBJ1-1; D is unclear. Trimming cost V 3 bases and J 4 bases, with 9 bases left between them. This CDR3 has 13 amino acids. The CDR3: CASSFSRGTEAFF. As DNA, the CDR3 is TGTGCCAGCAGTTTTAGCCGAGGCACTGAAGCTTTCTTT.

The chain links TRBV6-6 to TRBJ2-4, with D perhaps matching TRBD2 (5 bases). The J call may be mistaken, given a closer DNA end match to TRBJ2-7. Germline CDR1 is MNHNY and CDR2 is SVGAGI (reference sequence). This CDR3 contains 14 residues. In nucleotides, the CDR3 is TGTGCCAGCAGTTACTCCAGCGCGGGCTACGAGCAGTACTTC. Amino acid sequence: CASSYSSAGYEQYF.

This chain links TRBV20-1 with TRBJ1-2, with 7 positions matching TRBD1. The CDR3 has 14 amino acids. Germline V CDR1 and CDR2: DFQATT, SNEGSKA (reference sequence). J was trimmed by 2 bases and V by 2 bases; bases with no gene match: 5. CDR3 sequence: CSARSTGENYGYTF. The CDR3 DNA sequence: TGCAGTGCTAGATCCACAGGGGAGAACTATGGCTACACCTTC.

The chain links TRBV7-2 to TRBJ1-2; 8 bases agree with TRBD1. This CDR3 is 15 amino acids long. Germline CDR1 is SGHTA and CDR2 is FQGNSA. Trimming removed 5 bases from V and 4 bases from J; junction bases left unmatched: 9. The CDR3 DNA is TGTGCCAGCAGCCCCCCCGGAGGACAGGGCTATGGCTACACCTTC. Its translation is CASSPPGGQGYGYTF.

This CDR3 reads CAWRLASSYNEQFF. The CDR3 DNA sequence: TGTGCCTGGAGGCTAGCGAGTTCCTACAATGAGCAGTTCTTC. The gene calls are TRBV30 and TRBJ2-1, with a weak D call TRBD2 (6 bases). Trimming pared 3 bases from V and 1 base from J, leaving 10 bases between. Per germline, CDR1 GTSNPN and CDR2 SVGIG (reference sequence). The CDR3 extends over 14 amino acids.

The chain carries TRBV29-1 and TRBJ1-5; a possible D gene is TRBD1 (6 bases). From germline, CDR1 is SQVTM and CDR2 ANQGSEA. V lost 6 bases to trimming and J lost 4 bases, with 16 bases between them. This CDR3 is built from 14 residues. The CDR3 nucleotides read TGCAGCGTCCGGCCGGCAGGGGAGAATCAGCCCCAGCATTTT. Protein sequence: CSVRPAGENQPQHF.

This clonotype was counted only a few times. The rearrangement joins TRBV2 to TRBJ2-5; D possibly corresponds to TRBD2 (5 bases). Germline CDR1 and CDR2: SNHLY and FYNNEI. This CDR3 region has 13 residues. With 6 bases removed from V and 1 base from J, the gap between germline ends came to 9 bases. CDR3 amino acids: CASSSEGQETQYF. The CDR3 DNA follows: TGTGCCAGCAGCTCCGAGGGCCAAGAGACCCAGTACTTC.

V usage is TRBV11-2 and J usage is TRBJ2-6; D perhaps matches TRBD2 (6 bases). Trimming took 6 bases from V and 0 from J, leaving 15 bases between them. This CDR3 spans 17 amino acids. Looked up from germline, CDR1 is SGHAT and CDR2 is FQNNGV. CDR3 DNA sequence: TGTGCCAGCAGAGGACTACACCATTCCTCTGGGGCCAACGTCCTGACTTTC. This translates into CASRGLHHSSGANVLTF.

The chain employs TRBV3-1 and TRBJ1-2; a possible D gene is TRBD1 (6 bases). V lost 1 base and J 2 bases, leaving 14 bases between the germline ends. Per the germline V gene, CDR1 is LGHDT and CDR2 is YNNKEL (reference sequence). The CDR3 length is 16 residues. The CDR3 spells CASSQGGHSINYGYTF. The CDR3 DNA reads as TGTGCCAGCAGCCAAGGGGGGCACAGTATAAACTATGGCTACACCTTC.

The CDR3 bases are TGCAGCGTTGGAGATAGGGGTGGTGAGCAGTACTTC. It is translated as CSVGDRGGEQYF. This chain connects TRBV29-1 to TRBJ2-7; perhaps TRBD1 as D (5 bases). CDR1 is SQVTM and CDR2 is ANQGSEA in the germline V gene. V dropped 4 bases and J dropped 7 bases, with 14 bases sitting between them. This CDR3 has 12 residues.

The chain employs TRBV4-2 and TRBJ2-7; the match to TRBD2 covers 13 bases. V trimming: 6 bases; J trimming: 3 bases; junction bases outside the gene matches: 14. From germline, CDR1 is LGHNA and CDR2 YNFKEQ. This CDR3 is built from 18 residues. CDR3 protein: CASRRRQGLAGEDYEQYF. CDR3 DNA: TGTGCCAGCAGACGTCGACAAGGACTAGCGGGAGAGGACTACGAGCAGTACTTC.

Only a few counts were recorded for this clonotype. V is TRBV5-1 and J is TRBJ2-1, with TRBD2 matching over 7 bases. Losses at the gene ends were 4 bases for V and 3 bases for J; bases not matched to a gene: 7. The germline CDR1 and CDR2 sequences are SGHRS and YFSETQ. The CDR3 contains 15 residues. CDR3 residues: CASSITSAYYNEQFF. CDR3 bases: TGCGCCAGCAGCATAACTAGCGCCTACTACAATGAGCAGTTCTTC.

This clonotype was detected a few times. This chain joins TRBV7-2 and TRBJ1-1; a possible D gene is TRBD1 (6 bases). The germline CDR1 and CDR2 sequences are SGHTA and FQGNSA. Trimming pared 4 bases from V and 11 bases from J, leaving 17 bases between. The CDR3 totals 13 residues. CDR3 DNA sequence: TGTGCCAGCAGCTGGGGGGCGGATTCTCGGGCTTTCTTT. Translated: CASSWGADSRAFF.

As for this clonotype: A junction end diverges from the germline sequence, so it may reflect a read error. This chain connects TRBV20-1 to TRBJ2-7, with 12 bases that match TRBD2. Germline-derived CDR1 and CDR2 are DFQATT and SNEGSKA (reference sequence). The CDR3 is 15 amino acids. This chain's CDR3 is CSARASGGASHEQYF. The CDR3 DNA sequence: TGCAGTGCTAGAGCTAGCGGGGGGGCCTCCCACGAGCAGTACTTC.

This clonotype was detected a few times. This rearrangement joins TRBV6-5 to TRBJ2-7; D unresolved. V dropped 0 bases and J dropped 0 bases, with 9 bases sitting between them. The germline V gene encodes CDR1 MNHEY and CDR2 SVGAGI. The CDR3 spans 15 residues. The CDR3 spells CASSYSAQSSYEQYF. CDR3 DNA: TGTGCCAGCAGTTACTCTGCTCAGAGCTCCTACGAGCAGTACTTC.

In regard to this clonotype: Germline and junction disagree at one end, which may indicate a read error. CDR3 sequence (DNA): TGTGCCAGCAGCTTAGCTGGCGGACTGGGGGGTAATGAGCGGTTCTTC. It yields the protein CASSLAGGLGGNERFF. The chain couples TRBV7-8 to TRBJ2-1; a possible D gene is TRBD2 (6 bases). The CDR3 totals 16 residues. Germline CDR1 is SGHVS and CDR2 is FQNEAQ. The whole variable domain, filled in from reference TRBV7-8 and TRBJ2-1, reads GAGVSQSPRYKVAKRGQDVALRCDPISGHVSLFWYQQALGQGPEFLTYFQNEAQLDKSGLPSDRFFAERPEGSVSTLKIQRTQQEDSAVYLCASSLAGGLGGNERFFGPGTRLTVL.

Ten or more counts support this clonotype. The chain couples TRBV20-1 to TRBJ2-1; D call uncertain. CDR1 is DFQATT and CDR2 is SNEGSKA in the germline V gene (reference sequence). The CDR3 contains 14 residues. V lost 7 bases, J lost 1 base, and 14 bases lay in between. The CDR3 protein is CSVGGWLSYNEQFF. Written as DNA, the CDR3 is TGCAGTGTAGGTGGTTGGTTGTCCTACAATGAGCAGTTCTTC.